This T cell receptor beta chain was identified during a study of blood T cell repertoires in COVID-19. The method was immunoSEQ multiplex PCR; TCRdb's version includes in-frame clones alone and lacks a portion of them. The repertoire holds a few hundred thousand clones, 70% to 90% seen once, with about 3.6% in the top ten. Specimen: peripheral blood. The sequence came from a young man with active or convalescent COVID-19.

The CDR3 nucleotides read TGTGCCAGCACCCTAGGGCTAGCGGGAGAGAATGAGCAGTTCTTC. This gives the protein CASTLGLAGENEQFF. The chain has TRBV6-5 and TRBJ2-1, with 10 bases that match TRBD2. The CDR3 is made up of 15 amino acids. CDR1 MNHEY and CDR2 SVGAGI come from the germline V gene. The V gene end was trimmed by 7 bases and the J gene end by 7 bases; junction bases not matched to a gene: 10.